Listed below are T cell receptor beta chains from one sample, sequenced in a study of T cells in narcolepsy. Profiling relied on immunoSEQ multiplex PCR, and the TCRdb table lists in-frame clones only, not all of them. This table holds under 35,000 clones, about 90% found once. Sequencing was done on a sample of memory (CD45RA-) CD4+ T cells from blood. The receptors stem from a human donor in good health. The CDR3 runs from the conserved cysteine through the conserved F or W. Each record gives: V gene, D gene, clone size, J gene, CDR3 length, CDR3 protein, CDR3 DNA. A D gene is named only where the DNA matches it firmly. Only some rows state a clone size, as once, few, many or a class for expanded clones.

TRBV2,TRBD1,NA,TRBJ2-5,12,CASRDRGETQYF,TGTGCCAGCCGGGACAGAGGAGAGACCCAGTACTTC
TRBV9,TRBD1,NA,TRBJ1-1,16,CASSVAGQGTNTEAFF,TGTGCCAGCAGCGTAGCGGGACAGGGTACGAACACTGAAGCTTTCTTT
TRBV7-3,NA,NA,TRBJ2-5,14,CASSFDGGQETQYF,TGTGCCAGCAGCTTCGATGGGGGGCAAGAGACCCAGTACTTC
TRBV5-1,TRBD1,NA,TRBJ1-2,15,CASSLRQGGNYGYTF,TGCGCCAGCAGCCTAAGACAGGGTGGGAACTATGGCTACACCTTC
TRBV7-2,TRBD1,NA,TRBJ2-7,14,CASSAQGAKEVQYF,TGTGCCAGCAGCGCCCAGGGGGCTAAAGAGGTGCAGTACTTC
TRBV5-6,TRBD2,NA,TRBJ2-7,14,CASSQPGLAYEQYF,TGTGCCAGCAGCCAACCGGGACTAGCCTACGAGCAGTACTTC
TRBV30,NA,NA,TRBJ1-6,11,CAWSALGQLRF,TGTGCCTGGAGTGCCCTTGGACAGCTCCGCTTT
TRBV5-1,NA,NA,TRBJ1-3,13,CASRVGSGNTIYF,TGCGCCAGCAGGGTGGGATCTGGAAACACCATATATTTT
TRBV13,TRBD1,few,TRBJ2-1,16,CASTLRPGQGIDEQFF,TGTGCCAGCACCCTACGCCCGGGACAGGGGATCGATGAGCAGTTCTTC
TRBV10-3,NA,NA,TRBJ1-5,14,CAISEGGLGQPQHF,TGTGCCATCAGTGAAGGGGGTTTGGGTCAGCCCCAGCATTTT
TRBV4-3,NA,NA,TRBJ2-1,13,CASSQGRGYEQFF,TGCGCCAGCAGCCAAGGGCGCGGATATGAGCAGTTCTTC
TRBV30,NA,NA,TRBJ1-4,15,CAWSVRTVTNEKLFF,TGTGCCTGGAGTGTACGGACGGTGACTAATGAAAAACTGTTTTTT